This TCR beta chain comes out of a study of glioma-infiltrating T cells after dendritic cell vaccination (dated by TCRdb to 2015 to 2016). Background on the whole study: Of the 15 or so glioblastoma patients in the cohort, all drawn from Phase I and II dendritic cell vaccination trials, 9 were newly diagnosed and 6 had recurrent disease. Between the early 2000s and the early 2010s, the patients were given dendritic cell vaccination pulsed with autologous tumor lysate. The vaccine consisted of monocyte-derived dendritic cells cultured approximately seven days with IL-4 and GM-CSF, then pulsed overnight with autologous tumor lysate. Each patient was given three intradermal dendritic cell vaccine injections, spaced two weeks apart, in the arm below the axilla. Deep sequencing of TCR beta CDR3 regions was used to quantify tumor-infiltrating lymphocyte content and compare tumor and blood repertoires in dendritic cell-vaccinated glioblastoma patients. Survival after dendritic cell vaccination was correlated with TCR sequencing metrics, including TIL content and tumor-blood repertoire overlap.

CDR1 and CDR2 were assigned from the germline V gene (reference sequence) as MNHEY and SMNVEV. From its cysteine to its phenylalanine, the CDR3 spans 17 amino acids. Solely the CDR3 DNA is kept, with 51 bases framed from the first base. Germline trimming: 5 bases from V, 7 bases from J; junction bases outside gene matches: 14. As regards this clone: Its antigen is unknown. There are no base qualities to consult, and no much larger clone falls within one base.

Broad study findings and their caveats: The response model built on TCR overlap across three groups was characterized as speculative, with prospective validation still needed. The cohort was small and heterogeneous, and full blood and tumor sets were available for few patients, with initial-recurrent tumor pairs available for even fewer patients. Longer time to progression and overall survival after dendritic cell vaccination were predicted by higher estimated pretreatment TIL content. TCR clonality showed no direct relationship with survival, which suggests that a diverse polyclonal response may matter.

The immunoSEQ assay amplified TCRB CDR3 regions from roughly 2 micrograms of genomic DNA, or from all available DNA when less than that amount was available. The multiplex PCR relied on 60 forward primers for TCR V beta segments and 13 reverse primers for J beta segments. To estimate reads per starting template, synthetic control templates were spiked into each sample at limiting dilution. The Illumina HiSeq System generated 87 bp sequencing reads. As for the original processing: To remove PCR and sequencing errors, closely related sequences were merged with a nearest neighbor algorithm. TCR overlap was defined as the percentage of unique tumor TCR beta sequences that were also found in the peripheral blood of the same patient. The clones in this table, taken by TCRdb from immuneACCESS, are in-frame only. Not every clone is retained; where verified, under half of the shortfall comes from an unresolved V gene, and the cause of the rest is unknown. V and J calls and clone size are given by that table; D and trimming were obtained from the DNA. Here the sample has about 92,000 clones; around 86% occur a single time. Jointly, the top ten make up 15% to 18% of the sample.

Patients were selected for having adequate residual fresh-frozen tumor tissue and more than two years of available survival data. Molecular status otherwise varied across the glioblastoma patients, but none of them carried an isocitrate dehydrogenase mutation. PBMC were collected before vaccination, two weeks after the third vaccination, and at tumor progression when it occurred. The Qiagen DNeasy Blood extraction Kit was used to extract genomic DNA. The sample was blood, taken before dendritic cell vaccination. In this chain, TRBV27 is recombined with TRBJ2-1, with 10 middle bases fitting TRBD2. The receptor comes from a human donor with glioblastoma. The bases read TGTGCCAGCAGTCCCGGGACTAGCGCGTTTTTGTTGAATGAGCAGTTCTTC. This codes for CASSPGTSAFLLNEQFF.